The clone carrying this TCR beta chain was detected many times. These data belong to a study of read filtering for tumor transcriptome and immune sequencing. V lost 6 bases, J lost 5 bases, and 19 bases lay in between. The CDR3 totals 15 residues. CDR1 and CDR2 (germline): KGHSH, LQKENI. This library used approximately 390 ng RNA and molecular barcoded adaptors spanning alpha/delta and beta/gamma chains. Each CDR3 protein is one row after TCRdb ran MiXCR on the reads. The table shows around 40,000 distinct CDR3 sequences, with roughly 15% occurring only once. The sequence came from a donor aged 40 or older with multiple myeloma. The rearrangement links TRBV18 to TRBJ2-5; D may match TRBD1 or TRBD2 (5 bases each). The sequenced sample consisted of a population of CD138-negative cells sorted from bone marrow. The CDR3 loop reads CASSLWGTPKETQYF. CDR3 in DNA: TGTGCCAGCTCGCTATGGGGGACCCCGAAGGAGACCCAGTACTTC.